Reported below is one T cell receptor beta chain. The entry originates in a study of shared clonotypes between healthy human individuals. This table comes from immunoSEQ multiplex PCR, and its TCRdb copy is limited to in-frame clones, with some not included. The profile shows approximately 340,000 clones, roughly 70% of them singletons. The length of the CDR3 is 15 residues. Germline CDR1 reads MNHEY; CDR2 reads SMNVEV (reference sequence). After removal of 3 bases from V and 3 bases from J, the junction contained 4 bases not matched to a gene. This TCR was sampled from a man aged 25 to 40 in good health. The specimen sequenced was memory CD4+ T cells sorted from blood. The subset was: CD45RA-negative fraction. This chain connects TRBV27 to TRBJ2-5; 10 bases align to TRBD1. The DNA for the CDR3 is TGTGCCAGCAGTTTCCGGGACAGGGGTGAAGAGACCCAGTACTTC. The encoded protein is CASSFRDRGEETQYF.